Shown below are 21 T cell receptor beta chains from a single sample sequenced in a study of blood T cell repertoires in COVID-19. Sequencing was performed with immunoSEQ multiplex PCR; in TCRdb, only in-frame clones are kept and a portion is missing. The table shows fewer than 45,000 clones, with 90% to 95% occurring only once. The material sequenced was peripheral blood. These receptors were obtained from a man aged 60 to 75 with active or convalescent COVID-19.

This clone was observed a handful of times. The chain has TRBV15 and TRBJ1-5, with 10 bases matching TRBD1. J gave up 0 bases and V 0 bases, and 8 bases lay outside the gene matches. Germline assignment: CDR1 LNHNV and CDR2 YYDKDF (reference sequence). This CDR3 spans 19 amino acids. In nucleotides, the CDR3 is TGTGCCACCAGCAGAGATCTCTTCGGGACAGGGGATAGCAATCAGCCCCAGCATTTT. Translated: CATSRDLFGTGDSNQPQHF.

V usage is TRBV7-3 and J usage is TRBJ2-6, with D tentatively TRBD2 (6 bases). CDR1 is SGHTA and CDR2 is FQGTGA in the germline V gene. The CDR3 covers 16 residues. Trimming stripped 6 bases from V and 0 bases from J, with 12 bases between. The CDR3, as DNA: TGTGCCAGCAGTTCACCCGGGGGCTCTGGGGCCAACGTCCTGACTTTC. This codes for CASSSPGGSGANVLTF.

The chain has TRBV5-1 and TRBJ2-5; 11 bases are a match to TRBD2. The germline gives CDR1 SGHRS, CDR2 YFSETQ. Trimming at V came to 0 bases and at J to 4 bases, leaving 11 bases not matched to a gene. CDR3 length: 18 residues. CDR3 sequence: CASSLGPASSGRPETQYF. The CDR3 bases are TGCGCCAGCAGCTTGGGCCCCGCTTCTAGCGGGAGGCCAGAGACCCAGTACTTC.

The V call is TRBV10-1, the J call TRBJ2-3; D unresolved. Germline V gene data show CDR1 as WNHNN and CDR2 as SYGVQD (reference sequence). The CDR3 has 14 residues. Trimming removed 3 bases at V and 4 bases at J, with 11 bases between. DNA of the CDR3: TGCGCCAGCAGTGATCGAGCTCCTCCAGATACGCAGTATTTT. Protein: CASSDRAPPDTQYF.

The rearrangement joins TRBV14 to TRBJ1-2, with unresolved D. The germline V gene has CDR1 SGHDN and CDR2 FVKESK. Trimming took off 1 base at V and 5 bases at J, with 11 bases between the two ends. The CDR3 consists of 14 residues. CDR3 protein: CASSQGVPGYGYTF. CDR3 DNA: TGTGCCAGCAGCCAAGGTGTTCCCGGGTATGGCTACACCTTC. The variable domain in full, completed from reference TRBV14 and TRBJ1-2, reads EAGVTQFPSHSVIEKGQTVTLRCDPISGHDNLYWYRRVMGKEIKFLLHFVKESKQDESGMPNNRFLAERTGGTYSTLKVQPAELEDSGVYFCASSQGVPGYGYTFGSGTRLTVV.

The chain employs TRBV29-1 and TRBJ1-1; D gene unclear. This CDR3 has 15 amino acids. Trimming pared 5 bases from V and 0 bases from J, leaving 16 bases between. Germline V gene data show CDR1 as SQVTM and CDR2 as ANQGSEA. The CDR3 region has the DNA TGCAGCGTTCAGTTCAGAACCCTCATGAACACTGAAGCTTTCTTT. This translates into CSVQFRTLMNTEAFF.

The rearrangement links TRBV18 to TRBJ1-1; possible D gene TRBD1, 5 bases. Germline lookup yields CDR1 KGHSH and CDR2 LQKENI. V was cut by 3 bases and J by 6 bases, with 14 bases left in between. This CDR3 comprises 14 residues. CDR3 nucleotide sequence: TGTGCCAGCTCACCCCTTGGCGGGGCGGCTGAAGCTTTCTTT. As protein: CASSPLGGAAEAFF.

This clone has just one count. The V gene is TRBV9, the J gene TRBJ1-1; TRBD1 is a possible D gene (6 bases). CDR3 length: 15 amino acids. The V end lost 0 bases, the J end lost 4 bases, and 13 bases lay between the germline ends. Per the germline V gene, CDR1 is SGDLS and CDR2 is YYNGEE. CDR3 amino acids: CASSVGSLRGTEAFF. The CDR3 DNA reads TGTGCCAGCAGCGTAGGATCTCTCAGGGGCACTGAAGCTTTCTTT.

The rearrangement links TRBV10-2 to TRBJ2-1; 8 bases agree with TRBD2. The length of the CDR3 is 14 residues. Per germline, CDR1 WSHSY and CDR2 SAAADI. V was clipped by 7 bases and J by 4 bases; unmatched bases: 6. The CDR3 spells CASTLTSAYNEQFF. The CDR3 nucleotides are TGCGCCAGCACTCTGACTAGCGCGTACAATGAGCAGTTCTTC.

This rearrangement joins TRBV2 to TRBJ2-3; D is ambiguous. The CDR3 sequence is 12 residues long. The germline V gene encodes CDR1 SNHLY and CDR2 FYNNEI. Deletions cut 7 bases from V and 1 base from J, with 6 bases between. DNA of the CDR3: TGTGCCAGCAAATCCGGCACAGATACGCAGTATTTT. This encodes CASKSGTDTQYF.

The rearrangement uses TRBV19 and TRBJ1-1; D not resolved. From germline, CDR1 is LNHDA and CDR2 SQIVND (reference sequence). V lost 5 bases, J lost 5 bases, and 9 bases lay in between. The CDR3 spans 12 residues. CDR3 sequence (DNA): TGTGCCAGTAGTGGTGAGAGGACTGAAGCTTTCTTT. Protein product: CASSGERTEAFF.

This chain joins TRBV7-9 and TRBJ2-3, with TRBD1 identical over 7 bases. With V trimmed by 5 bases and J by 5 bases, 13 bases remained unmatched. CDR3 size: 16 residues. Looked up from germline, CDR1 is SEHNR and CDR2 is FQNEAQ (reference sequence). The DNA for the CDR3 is TGTGCCAGCAGCCATATCTCCCGACAGGGTAAAGATACGCAGTATTTT. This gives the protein CASSHISRQGKDTQYF.

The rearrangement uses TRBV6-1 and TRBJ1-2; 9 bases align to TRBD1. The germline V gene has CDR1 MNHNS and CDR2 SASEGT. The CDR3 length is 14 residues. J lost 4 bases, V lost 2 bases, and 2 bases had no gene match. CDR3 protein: CASSELGQGYGYTF. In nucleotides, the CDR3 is TGTGCCAGCAGTGAATTGGGACAGGGCTATGGCTACACCTTC.

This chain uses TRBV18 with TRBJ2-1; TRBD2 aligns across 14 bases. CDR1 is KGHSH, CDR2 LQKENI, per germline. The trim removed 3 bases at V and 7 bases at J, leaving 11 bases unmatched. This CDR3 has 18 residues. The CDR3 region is CASSPGTSGRRIRNEQFF. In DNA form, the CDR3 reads TGTGCCAGCTCACCGGGGACTAGCGGGAGACGAATTCGGAATGAGCAGTTCTTC. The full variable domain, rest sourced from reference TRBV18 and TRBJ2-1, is NAGVMQNPRHLVRRRGQEARLRCSPMKGHSHVYWYRQLPEEGLKFMVYLQKENIIDESGMPKERFSAEFPKEGPSILRIQQVVRGDSAAYFCASSPGTSGRRIRNEQFFGPGTRLTVL.

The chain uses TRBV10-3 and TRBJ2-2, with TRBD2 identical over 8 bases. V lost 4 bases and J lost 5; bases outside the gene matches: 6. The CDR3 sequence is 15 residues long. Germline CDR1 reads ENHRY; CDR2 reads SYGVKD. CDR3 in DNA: TGTGCCATCAGTGCCGCCGGGGGGGGTACCGGGGAGCTGTTTTTT. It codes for CAISAAGGGTGELFF.

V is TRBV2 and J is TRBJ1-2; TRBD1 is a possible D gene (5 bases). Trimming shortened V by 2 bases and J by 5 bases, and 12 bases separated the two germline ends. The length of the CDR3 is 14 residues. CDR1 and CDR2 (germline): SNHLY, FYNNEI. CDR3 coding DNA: TGTGCCAGCAGTGAACAAAAAGGGGTATATGGCTACACCTTC. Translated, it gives CASSEQKGVYGYTF.

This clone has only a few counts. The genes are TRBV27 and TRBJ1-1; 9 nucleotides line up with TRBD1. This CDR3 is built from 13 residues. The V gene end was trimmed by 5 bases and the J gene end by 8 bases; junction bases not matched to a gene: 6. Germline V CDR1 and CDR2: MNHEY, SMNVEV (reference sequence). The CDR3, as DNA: TGTGCCAGCAGTCCTACTGACAGGGGGGAAGCTTTCTTT. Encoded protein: CASSPTDRGEAFF.

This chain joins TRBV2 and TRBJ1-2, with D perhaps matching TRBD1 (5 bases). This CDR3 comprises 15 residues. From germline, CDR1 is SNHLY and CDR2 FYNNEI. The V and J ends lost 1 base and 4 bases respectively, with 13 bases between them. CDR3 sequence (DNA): TGTGCCAGCAGTGAAGAACAGGCCAGTTTCTATGGCTACACCTTC. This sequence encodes CASSEEQASFYGYTF.

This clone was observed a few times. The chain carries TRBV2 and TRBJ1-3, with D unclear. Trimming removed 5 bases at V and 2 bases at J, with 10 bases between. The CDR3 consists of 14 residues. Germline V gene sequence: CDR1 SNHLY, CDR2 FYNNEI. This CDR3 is CASSSEVAGNTIYF. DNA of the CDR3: TGTGCCAGCAGTTCGGAGGTTGCTGGAAACACCATATATTTT.

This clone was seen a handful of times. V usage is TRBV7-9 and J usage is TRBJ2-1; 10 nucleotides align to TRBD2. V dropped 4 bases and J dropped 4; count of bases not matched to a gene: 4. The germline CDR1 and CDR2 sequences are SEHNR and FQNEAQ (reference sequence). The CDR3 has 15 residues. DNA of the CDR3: TGTGCCAGCAGCTCCAGAGCGGGAGGGTACAATGAGCAGTTCTTC. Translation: CASSSRAGGYNEQFF. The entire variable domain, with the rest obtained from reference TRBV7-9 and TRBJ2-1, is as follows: DTGVSQNPRHKITKRGQNVTFRCDPISEHNRLYWYRQTLGQGPEFLTYFQNEAQLEKSRLLSDRFSAERPKGSFSTLEIQRTEQGDSAMYLCASSSRAGGYNEQFFGPGTRLTVL.

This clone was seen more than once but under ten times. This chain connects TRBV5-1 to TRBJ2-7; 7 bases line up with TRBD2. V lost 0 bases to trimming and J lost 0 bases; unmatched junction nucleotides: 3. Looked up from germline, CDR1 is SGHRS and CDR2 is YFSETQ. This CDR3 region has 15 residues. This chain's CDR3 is CASSLEAGVSYEQYF. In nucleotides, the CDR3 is TGCGCCAGCAGCTTGGAGGCGGGGGTCTCCTACGAGCAGTACTTC. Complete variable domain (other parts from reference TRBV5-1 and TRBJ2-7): KAGVTQTPRYLIKTRGQQVTLSCSPISGHRSVSWYQQTPGQGLQFLFEYFSETQRNKGNFPGRFSGRQFSNSRSEMNVSTLELGDSALYLCASSLEAGVSYEQYFGPGTRLTVT.